This TCR beta chain was captured in a study of blood T cell repertoires in COVID-19. Data came from immunoSEQ multiplex PCR; TCRdb stores just in-frame clones and leaves some out. The sample lists about 83,000 clones, roughly 83% occurring once. Trimming took off 5 bases at V and 4 bases at J, with 17 bases between the two ends. CDR1 and CDR2 (germline): MDHEN, SYDVKM. CDR3 length equals 15 residues. This chain connects TRBV28 to TRBJ1-1, with D unresolved. This clonotype was sampled from a middle-aged man with active COVID-19. The sample taken for sequencing was peripheral blood. This chain's CDR3 is CASSALDSGRTEAFF. CDR3 nucleotides: TGTGCCAGCAGTGCACTCGACTCGGGTCGCACTGAAGCTTTCTTT.